This TCR beta chain was identified in a study of T cells in women clearing cervical HPV infection. Turning to the study itself: Blood came at first lesion visit for cases, post-clearance for controls. For cases, blood was sampled a median approximately 150 days after lesion detection, interquartile range roughly 80 to 220 days.

A remark on this clone: Coverage ceases 3 residues before the CDR3 finishes, and the germline J gene fills in the end.

Average input was approximately 1,100 ng genomic DNA for immunoSEQ TCR beta CDR3 amplification. Sequenced by immunoSEQ multiplex PCR; TCRdb stores in-frame clones only, minus some. The ten most abundant clones cover under 5% of a sample with some 30,000 clones. MY09/MY11 PCR detected cervical HPV DNA; dot-blot assigned genotypes. Germline CDR1 SGHTA, CDR2 FQGNSA. This CDR3 has 15 residues. V was trimmed by 7 bases and J by 2 bases, leaving 15 bases between them. The TCR sequence derives from a woman between 18 and 75 years old with a cervical HPV16 infection that either progressed to CIN3+ or cleared (not recorded which). The chain joins TRBV7-2 to TRBJ1-5; TRBD1 might be the D (6 bases). Sequenced input: blood buffy coat. CDR3 DNA (partial): TGTGCCAGCACTCTCAGTGGGGGCGGCAATCAGCCC. Residues: CASTLSGGGNQP. The entire CDR3 sequence reads CASTLSGGGNQPQHF.